This TCR beta chain was obtained from a study of OX40 agonist ivuxolimab in advanced cancers. V was cut by 0 bases and J by 2 bases, with 12 bases left in between. This CDR3 spans 16 amino acids. Germline CDR1 reads SGHRS; CDR2 reads YFSETQ. The method was immunoSEQ multiplex PCR; TCRdb's version includes in-frame clones alone and lacks a portion of them. This sample has 60,000 to 75,000 clones, with approximately 86% found just once. Notes on the study in general: At 0.1 to 3.0 mg/kg and by week 6, CD4+ and CD8+ T cells in the blood had expanded clonally. There were, on average, more expanded clones in CD8+ T cells than in CD4+.

Blood got drawn at baseline, again on cycle 4 day 1, and then on cycle 7 day 1. Comment on this clone: The antigen is not known.

The TCR comes from an adult with an advanced solid tumor such as melanoma, head and neck, liver or kidney cancer. The source material was CD4+ or CD8+ T cells sorted from blood, sampled in a trial of the OX40 agonist ivuxolimab. The chain recombines TRBV5-1 with TRBJ1-5, with a tentative D call TRBD1 (6 bases). The CDR3 here is CASSLDEGGGNQPQHF. DNA for the CDR3: TGCGCCAGCAGCTTGGATGAAGGGGGGGGCAATCAGCCCCAGCATTTT.